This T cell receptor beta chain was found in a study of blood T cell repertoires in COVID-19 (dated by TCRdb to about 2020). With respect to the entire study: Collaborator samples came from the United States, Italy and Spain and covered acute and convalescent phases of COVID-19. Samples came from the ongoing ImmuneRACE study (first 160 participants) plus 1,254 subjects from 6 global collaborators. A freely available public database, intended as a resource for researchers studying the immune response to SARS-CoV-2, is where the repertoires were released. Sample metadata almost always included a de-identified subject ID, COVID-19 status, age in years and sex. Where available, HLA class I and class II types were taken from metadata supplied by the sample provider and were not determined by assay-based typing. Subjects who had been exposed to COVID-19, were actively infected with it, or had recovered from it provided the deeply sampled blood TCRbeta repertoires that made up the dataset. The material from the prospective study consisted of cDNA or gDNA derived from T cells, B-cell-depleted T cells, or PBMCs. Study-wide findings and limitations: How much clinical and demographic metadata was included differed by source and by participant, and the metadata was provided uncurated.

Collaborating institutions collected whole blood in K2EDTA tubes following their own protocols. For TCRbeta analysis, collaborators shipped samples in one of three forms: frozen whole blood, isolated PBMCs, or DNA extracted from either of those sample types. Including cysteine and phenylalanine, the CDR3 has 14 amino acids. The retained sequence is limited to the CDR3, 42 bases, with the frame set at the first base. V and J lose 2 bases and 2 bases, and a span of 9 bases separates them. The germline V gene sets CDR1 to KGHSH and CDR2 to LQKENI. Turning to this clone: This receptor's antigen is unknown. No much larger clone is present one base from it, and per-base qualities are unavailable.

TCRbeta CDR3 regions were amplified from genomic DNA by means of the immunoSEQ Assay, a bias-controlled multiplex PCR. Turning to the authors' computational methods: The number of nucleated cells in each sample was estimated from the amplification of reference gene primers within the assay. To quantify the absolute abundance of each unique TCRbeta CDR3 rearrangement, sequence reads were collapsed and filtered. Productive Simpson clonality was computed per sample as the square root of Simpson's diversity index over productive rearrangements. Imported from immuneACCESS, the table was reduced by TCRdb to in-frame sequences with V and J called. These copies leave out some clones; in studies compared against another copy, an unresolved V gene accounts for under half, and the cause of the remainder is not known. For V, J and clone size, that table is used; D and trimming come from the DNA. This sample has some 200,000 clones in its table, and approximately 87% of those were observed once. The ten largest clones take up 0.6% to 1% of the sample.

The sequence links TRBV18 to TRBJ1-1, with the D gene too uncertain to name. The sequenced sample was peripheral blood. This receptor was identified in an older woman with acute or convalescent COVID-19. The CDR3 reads CASSPATANTEAFF. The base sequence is TGTGCCAGCTCACCAGCCACAGCTAACACTGAAGCTTTCTTT.